These 11 T cell receptor beta chains were all obtained from the same sample, sequenced in a study of CD8+CD57+ T cells in acquired aplastic anemia. TCR beta VDJ combinations and CDR3 sequences were profiled from genomic DNA. From the reads, TCRdb called clonotypes with MiXCR, one entry per CDR3 protein. The sample holds about 210,000 distinct CDR3 sequences, 30% to 40% seen once. Sequenced: sorted CD4+, CD8+, or CD8+CD57+ T cells (not recorded which) from PBMCs. These receptors were obtained from a human donor in good health, serving as a control.

This clonotype was picked up many times. The chain joins TRBV10-3 to TRBJ2-7, with D perhaps assigned TRBD1 or TRBD2 (5 bases each). The CDR3 extends over 18 amino acids. Per the germline V gene, CDR1 is ENHRY and CDR2 is SYGVKD. Trimming left V 8 bases short and J 0 bases short, with 26 bases between. CDR3: CAIGGRYAEQAHSYEQYF. The CDR3 nucleotides are TGTGCCATCGGAGGTCGGTACGCGGAACAGGCGCACTCCTACGAGCAGTACTTC.

The V and J genes are TRBV15 and TRBJ1-1; 8 bases line up with TRBD1. The germline gives CDR1 LNHNV, CDR2 YYDKDF (reference sequence). The V segment lost 1 base and the J segment 6 bases; nucleotides outside the gene matches: 4. The length of the CDR3 is 14 residues. This chain's CDR3 is CATSRGTGRAEAFF. The CDR3 region has the DNA TGTGCCACCAGCAGAGGGACAGGGCGGGCTGAAGCTTTCTTT.

In its sample, this clonotype was seen many times. At one end the junction does not follow the germline gene, possibly because of a read error. This sequence joins TRBV2 and TRBJ1-2; TRBD1 matches at 9 bases. Germline V lookup: CDR1 SNHLY, CDR2 FYNNEI. The CDR3 runs to 14 residues. CDR3 DNA sequence: TGTGCCAGCAGGGGGACAGGGTCTAAGTATGGCTACACCTTC. Translating it yields CASRGTGSKYGYTF.

This clonotype was detected many times. The rearrangement joins TRBV7-3 to TRBJ2-6; no clear D gene. The CDR3 length is 16 residues. V shed 4 bases and J shed 0 bases, with 10 bases lying between them. Germline CDR1 and CDR2: SGHTA and FQGTGA. In nucleotides, the CDR3 is TGTGCCAGCAGCTCGACACGGTTCTCTGGGGCCAACGTCCTGACTTTC. Translating it yields CASSSTRFSGANVLTF.

This clonotype turned up a few times. The chain combines TRBV10-3 with TRBJ1-5; D ambiguous. Germline V gives CDR1 ENHRY, CDR2 SYGVKD. The CDR3 sequence is 14 residues long. Trimming shortened V by 0 bases and J by 7 bases, and 10 bases separated the two germline ends. This chain's CDR3 is CAISESRTEQPQHF. CDR3 DNA: TGTGCCATCAGTGAGTCGAGGACGGAACAGCCCCAGCATTTT.

This clonotype occurred many times. The chain has TRBV2 and TRBJ2-3; 7 nucleotides agree with TRBD2. The junction had 11 bases not matched to a gene; V was cut back by 5 bases and J by 0 bases. CDR1 is SNHLY, CDR2 FYNNEI, per germline. The CDR3 consists of 17 residues. Here the CDR3 DNA reads TGTGCCAGCAGTAGCTTGTGGTTGCGGGAGAGCACAGATACGCAGTATTTT. Amino acid sequence: CASSSLWLRESTDTQYF.

Comments on this clonotype: This could be a read error, since a much larger clone is one nucleotide away. The chain recombines TRBV12-3 or TRBV12-4 with TRBJ1-2; unclear D gene. The CDR3 has 13 amino acids. Trimming stripped 2 bases from V and 12 bases from J, with 16 bases between. The CDR3 here is CASSLLRAGGHTF. The CDR3 DNA reads TGTGCCAGCAGTTTATTAAGGGCTGGAGGCCACACCTTC.

This chain uses TRBV7-9 with TRBJ2-1; possibly TRBD2 for D (5 bases). CDR3 length equals 15 residues. Trimming cost V 7 bases and J 7 bases, with 20 bases left between them. CDR1 is SEHNR, CDR2 FQNEAQ, per germline (reference sequence). The CDR3 loop is CASTQRGGGVNEQFF. For the CDR3, the DNA is TGTGCCAGCACCCAGCGCGGAGGTGGGGTTAATGAGCAGTTCTTC.

This clonotype was seen ten or more times. This chain links TRBV6-1 with TRBJ1-1; D gene ambiguous. This CDR3 is 13 amino acids long. From germline, CDR1 is MNHNS and CDR2 SASEGT. Trimming left V 6 bases short and J 0 bases short, with 8 bases between. CDR3 amino acids: CASRTLLNTEAFF. CDR3 DNA sequence: TGTGCCAGCAGGACTCTCCTGAACACTGAAGCTTTCTTT.

The chain is built from TRBV9 and TRBJ1-5; 7 bases agree with TRBD1. V gave up 5 bases and J gave up 2 bases; unmatched junction bases: 10. CDR1 is SGDLS and CDR2 is YYNGEE in the germline V gene. The CDR3 consists of 16 residues. DNA for the CDR3: TGTGCCAGCAGTACTACAGGGGAGGTGGGCAATCAGCCCCAGCATTTT. Residues: CASSTTGEVGNQPQHF.

The chain links TRBV9 to TRBJ2-7; TRBD2 matches 13 bases. Germline-derived CDR1 and CDR2 are SGDLS and YYNGEE. The CDR3 loop spans 16 amino acids. The V segment lost 0 bases and the J segment 4 bases; nucleotides outside the gene matches: 4. DNA of the CDR3: TGTGCCAGCAGCGTAGACGGACTAGCGGGAGAATACGAGCAGTACTTC. It translates to CASSVDGLAGEYEQYF.